Shown below are 21 T cell receptor beta chains from a single sample sequenced in a study of T cells in Graves' hyperthyroidism and ophthalmopathy (dated by TCRdb to the late 2010s). The library was generated by multiplex PCR. Reads for this sample came from an Illumina HiSeq 2000. The TCR beta CDR3 regions were amplified from RNA transcripts. The TCR CDR3 was subjected to a first round of RT-PCR using the HTBI primer set and the Qiagen OneStep RT-PCR kit. The public reads were run again by TCRdb, first through fastp at Q25 and then through MiXCR, and only productive beta chains were kept. Each entry is one CDR3 protein sequence, shown with its most common DNA and genes. In all, the sample holds some 250,000 distinct CDR3 sequences, and roughly 14% of those were seen once. The ten largest clones take up 13% of the sample. Sequenced input: blood. The receptors stem from a woman aged 40 to 50 with Graves' hyperthyroidism that later progressed to Graves' ophthalmopathy.

This clonotype was counted ten times or more. The chain employs TRBV27 and TRBJ2-3; TRBD2 aligns across 7 bases. Trimming at V came to 6 bases and at J to 2 bases, leaving 8 bases not matched to a gene. Germline V gene lookup returns CDR1 MNHEY and CDR2 SMNVEV (reference sequence). This CDR3 is 15 amino acids long. The CDR3 DNA reads TGTGCCAGCAGGACAGCGGGACTCTTCACAGATACGCAGTATTTT. It yields the protein CASRTAGLFTDTQYF.

By sample fraction, this clonotype is medium-sized. The chain couples TRBV12-3 or TRBV12-4 to TRBJ2-7; D is unclear. The CDR3 has 12 residues. V was cut by 5 bases and J by 4 bases, with 9 bases left in between. The CDR3 coding sequence is TGTGCCAGCAGTCACAGACCTTACGAGCAGTACTTC. Translating gives CASSHRPYEQYF.

This clonotype appeared many times. The J gene is TRBJ2-7, the V gene TRBV6-1; a weak D match, TRBD1 (5 bases). This CDR3 is 14 amino acids long. The V and J ends lost 4 bases and 0 bases respectively, with 10 bases between them. Germline CDR1 and CDR2: MNHNS and SASEGT. This chain's CDR3 is CASSGWGSSYEQYF. DNA for the CDR3: TGTGCCAGCAGTGGATGGGGCAGCTCCTACGAGCAGTACTTC.

This clonotype was counted ten times or more. This chain links TRBV10-2 with TRBJ2-7, with D hard to call. The V gene's germline CDR1 is WSHSY and CDR2 SAAADI. CDR3 length: 15 residues. V dropped 7 bases and J dropped 0 bases, with 16 bases sitting between them. CDR3 amino acids: CASTFGAPSSYEQYF. DNA of the CDR3: TGCGCCAGCACTTTCGGAGCGCCGAGCTCCTACGAGCAGTACTTC.

This clonotype was seen repeatedly, ten times or more. This CDR3 reads CAISETVAGGAYNEQFF. The DNA for the CDR3 is TGTGCCATCAGTGAGACCGTAGCGGGAGGCGCCTACAATGAGCAGTTCTTC. This chain joins TRBV10-3 and TRBJ2-1, with 10 bases matching TRBD2. Trimming took 2 bases from V and 2 from J; bases not matched to a gene: 6. The CDR3 covers 17 residues. In germline, CDR1 is ENHRY, CDR2 SYGVKD.

This clonotype was seen more than once but under ten times. The gene calls are TRBV18 and TRBJ1-2; D perhaps matches TRBD1 (6 bases). The CDR3 has 14 amino acids. Germline V lookup: CDR1 KGHSH, CDR2 LQKENI. V lost 3 bases, J lost 3 bases, and 11 bases lay in between. CDR3 residues: CASSPVDRDYGYTF. The CDR3 nucleotides are TGTGCCAGCTCACCCGTGGACAGAGACTATGGCTACACCTTC.

This rearrangement joins TRBV5-1 to TRBJ2-3, with a weak D call TRBD2 (6 bases). The CDR3 is made up of 15 amino acids. V was trimmed by 1 base and J by 1 base, leaving 10 bases between them. The germline CDR1 and CDR2 sequences are SGHRS and YFSETQ. The CDR3, as DNA: TGCGCCAGCAGCTTGTTTAGCGGAGGCACAGATACGCAGTATTTT. This encodes CASSLFSGGTDTQYF.

This chain uses TRBV19 with TRBJ1-5, with D tentatively TRBD1 (6 bases). Between the trimmed V and J ends, which lost 6 bases and 2 bases, there was a span of 26 bases. The CDR3 is 19 residues long. Germline assignment: CDR1 LNHDA and CDR2 SQIVND (reference sequence). The CDR3 loop reads CASSLPPPGQRKRNQPQHF. CDR3 bases: TGTGCCAGTAGCCTACCTCCCCCAGGACAGAGAAAACGCAATCAGCCCCAGCATTTT. Based on the CDR3 plus reference TRBV19 and TRBJ1-5, the full variable domain is DGGITQSPKYLFRKEGQNVTLSCEQNLNHDAMYWYRQDPGQGLRLIYYSQIVNDFQKGDIAEGYSVSREKKESFPLTVTSAQKNPTAFYLCASSLPPPGQRKRNQPQHFGDGTRLSIL.

The gene calls are TRBV28 and TRBJ1-2, with unresolved D. The germline V and J ends were trimmed by 5 bases and 2 bases, with 15 bases remaining between them. Germline V gene sequence: CDR1 MDHEN, CDR2 SYDVKM. The CDR3 contains 15 residues. CDR3 DNA: TGTGCCAGCAGTCCCCTCGGGCAGCCCAACTATGGCTACACCTTC. Its translation is CASSPLGQPNYGYTF.

This clonotype was seen more than once but under ten times. This chain connects TRBV5-1 to TRBJ1-1, with 7 bases that match TRBD1. The CDR3 totals 12 residues. V lost 4 bases to trimming and J lost 11 bases; unmatched junction nucleotides: 8. Per the germline V gene, CDR1 is SGHRS and CDR2 is YFSETQ. CDR3 amino acids: CASSREGARAFF. In DNA, the CDR3 is TGCGCCAGCAGCCGGGAGGGGGCGAGGGCTTTCTTT.

This sequence joins TRBV7-9 and TRBJ2-5; 14 bases line up with TRBD2. Germline V gene data show CDR1 as SEHNR and CDR2 as FQNEAQ (reference sequence). This CDR3 region has 16 residues. Trimming removed 5 bases from V and 5 bases from J; junction bases left unmatched: 7. CDR3 DNA sequence: TGTGCCAGCAGCCCCCTGGGACTAGCGGGAGTGGAGACCCAGTACTTC. The encoded protein is CASSPLGLAGVETQYF.

This clonotype appeared many times. This rearrangement joins TRBV28 to TRBJ2-2; 7 nucleotides line up with TRBD2. Trimming at V came to 5 bases and at J to 7 bases, leaving 13 bases not matched to a gene. The germline CDR1 and CDR2 sequences are MDHEN and SYDVKM. The length of the CDR3 is 16 residues. CDR3 DNA sequence: TGTGCCAGCAGTCCACCTCTCCCGGGGGGTGTCGGGGAGCTGTTTTTT. Protein product: CASSPPLPGGVGELFF.

This clonotype was recorded many times. The chain couples TRBV7-3 to TRBJ1-1; D is uncertain. CDR3 length equals 15 residues. Germline V gene sequence: CDR1 SGHTA, CDR2 FQGTGA. Deletions cut 1 base from V and 1 base from J, with 10 bases between. The CDR3 DNA sequence: TGTGCCAGCAGCTTAATCGCTCTGCCGAACACTGAAGCTTTCTTT. Translating gives CASSLIALPNTEAFF.

As regards this clonotype: At one end, the junction sequence differs from germline, possibly due to a read error. The chain is built from TRBV6-5 and TRBJ2-3; 11 nucleotides align to TRBD2. The CDR3 is 21 amino acids. In germline, CDR1 is MNHEY, CDR2 SVGAGI. The CDR3 spells CVSSYVGLAGGSSGSTDTQCF. The CDR3 DNA sequence: TGTGTCAGCAGTTACGTGGGGCTAGCGGGAGGATCTTCGGGTAGCACAGATACGCAGTGTTTT.

This clonotype was detected ten times or more. CDR3 coding DNA: TGTGCCAGTAGTACGGACCTCATGGGGATGGAGGCCGGCTACACCTTC. Amino acid sequence: CASSTDLMGMEAGYTF. V usage is TRBV19 and J usage is TRBJ1-2, with no clear D. The V end lost 4 bases, the J end lost 8 bases, and 23 bases lay between the germline ends. CDR3 length: 16 residues. CDR1 and CDR2 (germline): LNHDA, SQIVND (reference sequence).

Relative to its sample, this clonotype is medium-sized. The chain joins TRBV27 to TRBJ1-2, with a tentative D call TRBD1 (5 bases). This CDR3 region has 14 residues. V gave up 2 bases and J gave up 2 bases, with 9 bases separating them. The germline V gene has CDR1 MNHEY and CDR2 SMNVEV (reference sequence). The CDR3 protein is CASSLKEGNYGYTF. CDR3 bases: TGTGCCAGCAGTTTAAAAGAGGGGAACTATGGCTACACCTTC.

About this clonotype: Relative to the germline gene, one junction end is altered; a read error may explain this. This sequence joins TRBV7-7 and TRBJ2-1; 11 nucleotides align to TRBD2. The CDR3 spans 15 residues. CDR1 and CDR2 from the germline V gene are SSHAT and FNYEAQ (reference sequence). CDR3 sequence: CASSPLGLAEVEQFF. CDR3 coding DNA: TGTGCTAGCAGCCCGCTGGGACTAGCGGAAGTTGAGCAGTTCTTC.

This clonotype was counted ten times or more. The rearrangement links TRBV29-1 to TRBJ2-2, with 9 bases fitting TRBD1. V gave up 7 bases and J gave up 6 bases; unmatched junction bases: 9. The germline V gene has CDR1 SQVTM and CDR2 ANQGSEA. CDR3 size: 14 residues. The CDR3 protein is CSGGTGMGAGELFF. Here the CDR3 DNA reads TGCAGCGGGGGGACAGGGATGGGAGCCGGGGAGCTGTTTTTT.

In this sample, this clonotype turned up many times. The chain combines TRBV12-3 or TRBV12-4 with TRBJ2-5; D is undetermined. Trimming shortened V by 7 bases and J by 5 bases, and 17 bases separated the two germline ends. The CDR3 spans 14 residues. The CDR3 loop is CASNFGPYEETQYF. As DNA, the CDR3 is TGTGCCAGCAATTTTGGGCCGTATGAGGAGACCCAGTACTTC.

This clonotype occurred many times. The chain carries TRBV6-1 and TRBJ2-7, with TRBD1 as a possible D gene (6 bases). The V end lost 6 bases, the J end lost 3 bases, and 12 bases lay between the germline ends. Germline V gene data show CDR1 as MNHNS and CDR2 as SASEGT. The CDR3 extends over 13 amino acids. The CDR3: CASSTDSNYEQYF. DNA for the CDR3: TGTGCCAGCAGCACGGACAGTAACTACGAGCAGTACTTC.

Note on this clonotype: An end of the junction differs from the germline gene, which may be a read error. The rearrangement joins TRBV20-1 to TRBJ2-2; 7 bases match TRBD1. CDR3 size: 14 residues. The germline V gene encodes CDR1 DFQATT and CDR2 SNEGSKA (reference sequence). CDR3 coding DNA: TGCAGTGCCCTGGGACAGATTAGCACCAGGGAGCTGTTTTTT. Residues: CSALGQISTRELFF.